This passage covers 27 T cell receptor beta chains from one sample sequenced in a study of blood T cell repertoires in COVID-19. Profiled with immunoSEQ multiplex PCR; TCRdb holds only in-frame clones, not every one. The data contain under 150,000 clones, 75% to 90% of them singletons. Source material: peripheral blood. The receptors derive from a woman aged 50 to 60 with acute or convalescent COVID-19.

This clone appeared a single time. The chain employs TRBV28 and TRBJ1-1; a weak D match, TRBD1 (5 bases). The CDR3 loop spans 14 amino acids. V was pared by 3 bases and J by 3 bases, with 11 bases between. Germline CDR1 reads MDHEN; CDR2 reads SYDVKM. CDR3 sequence reads: CASSFEGRDTEAFF. The CDR3, as DNA: TGTGCCAGCAGTTTTGAGGGGAGGGACACTGAAGCTTTCTTT.

This clone was recorded only once. The gene calls are TRBV28 and TRBJ2-4; 8 bases fit TRBD1. This CDR3 contains 18 residues. CDR1 is MDHEN, CDR2 SYDVKM, per germline. V was clipped by 4 bases and J by 7 bases; unmatched bases: 18. The CDR3 nucleotides are TGTGCCAGCAGTTCGAGCCAGGGGGCGCGAGTTTCCGGGAACATTCAGTACTTC. It specifies CASSSSQGARVSGNIQYF.

The V gene is TRBV14, the J gene TRBJ1-1; a weak D match, TRBD1 (5 bases). The V gene lost 0 bases and the J gene lost 8 bases, with 13 bases spanning the gap. Germline CDR1 is SGHDN and CDR2 is FVKESK. The CDR3 has 14 residues. CDR3 sequence: CASSQDLQVGEAFF. The CDR3 DNA follows: TGTGCCAGCAGCCAAGATCTACAGGTTGGAGAAGCTTTCTTT.

The genes are TRBV3-1 (or the pseudogene TRBV3-2) and TRBJ2-1; a weak D match, TRBD2 (6 bases). Germline V gene lookup returns CDR1 LGHDT and CDR2 YNNKEL (reference sequence). The CDR3 contains 12 residues. Trimming left V 6 bases short and J 10 bases short, with 13 bases between. CDR3 nucleotides: TGTGCCAGCAGTGTGGGGGGTTGGGAGCAGTTCTTC. Translating it yields CASSVGGWEQFF.

The chain links TRBV7-6 to TRBJ2-2; 10 bases align to TRBD1. Germline assignment: CDR1 SGHVS and CDR2 FNYEAQ. The CDR3 consists of 13 residues. V was clipped by 8 bases and J by 7 bases; unmatched bases: 4. CDR3 in DNA: TGTGCCAGCGGCGGGACAGGGGTCGGGGAGCTGTTTTTT. Translated: CASGGTGVGELFF.

The rearrangement links TRBV6-5 to TRBJ1-2; the match to TRBD1 covers 7 bases. Trimming took 10 bases from V and 2 from J; bases not matched to a gene: 7. The CDR3 loop spans 13 amino acids. The germline CDR1 and CDR2 sequences are MNHEY and SVGAGI. In nucleotides, the CDR3 is TGTGCCACCACCCGAGGGGGCAACTATGGCTACACCTTC. It encodes CATTRGGNYGYTF.

The chain uses TRBV18 and TRBJ2-5; TRBD2 is a possible D gene (5 bases). The CDR3 has 14 residues. Germline V gene lookup returns CDR1 KGHSH and CDR2 LQKENI. With 5 bases removed from V and 3 bases from J, the gap between germline ends came to 13 bases. This CDR3 reads CASSEDGIEETQYF. CDR3 nucleotide sequence: TGTGCCAGCTCAGAGGACGGGATCGAAGAGACCCAGTACTTC.

CDR3 protein: CASRTWTSDKAEQFF. CDR3 sequence (DNA): TGTGCCAGCAGAACTTGGACTAGCGATAAAGCCGAGCAGTTCTTC. The J gene is TRBJ2-1, the V gene TRBV7-2; TRBD2 matches 9 bases. CDR1 and CDR2 (germline): SGHTA, FQGNSA. Trimming took 6 bases from V and 10 from J; bases not matched to a gene: 13. This CDR3 comprises 15 residues.

As to this clone: At the DNA level, this CDR3 is encoded by other sequences in the same sample as well. The chain combines TRBV28 with TRBJ2-2, with a tentative D call TRBD1 (5 bases). Germline V gene lookup returns CDR1 MDHEN and CDR2 SYDVKM. There are 13 residues in the CDR3. Trimming left V 6 bases short and J 1 base short, with 6 bases between. The CDR3 sequence: CASRTGNTGELFF. The CDR3 DNA reads as TGTGCCAGCAGAACAGGGAACACCGGGGAGCTGTTTTTT.

This chain links TRBV19 with TRBJ1-5; 10 nucleotides agree with TRBD1. Looked up from germline, CDR1 is LNHDA and CDR2 is SQIVND (reference sequence). This CDR3 spans 15 amino acids. V trimming: 6 bases; J trimming: 3 bases; junction bases outside the gene matches: 5. CDR3 DNA: TGTGCCAGTAGCATGACAGGGGGCGACAATCAGCCCCAGCATTTT. This gives the protein CASSMTGGDNQPQHF.

The J gene is TRBJ2-1, the V gene TRBV3-1 (or the pseudogene TRBV3-2); D is ambiguous. Per germline, CDR1 LGHDT and CDR2 YNNKEL (reference sequence). The V end was cut by 0 bases, the J end by 7 bases, with 7 bases between. CDR3 size: 13 residues. CDR3 DNA sequence: TGTGCCAGCAGCCAAGATCGGTGGAATGAGCAGTTCTTC. Protein product: CASSQDRWNEQFF.

This rearrangement joins TRBV15 to TRBJ2-6, with TRBD1 as a possible D gene (6 bases). This CDR3 has 13 residues. Trimming removed 0 bases from V and 13 bases from J, with 10 bases in between. In germline, CDR1 is LNHNV, CDR2 YYDKDF (reference sequence). Here the CDR3 reads CATSREGGRVLTF. As DNA, the CDR3 is TGTGCCACCAGCAGAGAAGGGGGAAGGGTCCTGACTTTC.

CDR3: CASSQGNSGRAKNEQFF. DNA of the CDR3: TGCGCCAGCAGCCAAGGTAATAGCGGGAGGGCCAAAAATGAGCAGTTCTTC. J is TRBJ2-1 and V is TRBV4-1, with 11 bases that match TRBD2. There are 17 residues in the CDR3. CDR1 is MGHRA and CDR2 is YSYEKL in the germline V gene. With 1 base clipped from V and 7 bases from J, the junction kept 9 bases outside the gene matches.

The J gene is TRBJ1-3, the V gene TRBV5-1, with 7 bases identical to TRBD1. Trimming cost V 4 bases and J 9 bases; bases outside gene matches: 13. The CDR3 consists of 15 residues. CDR1 and CDR2 from the germline V gene are SGHRS and YFSETQ. DNA for the CDR3: TGCGCCAGCAGCCAGGGGGGCGCAGCAGACGGCACCATATATTTT. As protein: CASSQGGAADGTIYF.

In this sample, this clone turned up once. This rearrangement joins TRBV6-2 or TRBV6-3 to TRBJ2-3; 12 nucleotides match TRBD1. CDR1 and CDR2 from the germline V gene are MNHEY and SVGEGT. The CDR3 has 16 amino acids. V shed 2 bases, J shed 4 bases, and the junction held 4 bases outside the gene matches. DNA for the CDR3: TGTGCCAGCAGTTACCAGGGACAGGGGGCATCAGATACGCAGTATTTT. It specifies CASSYQGQGASDTQYF.

CDR3 nucleotides: TGTGCCAGTAGTCGCTCTAAACCAGGGATTCAGCCCCAGCATTTT. This codes for CASSRSKPGIQPQHF. The V and J genes are TRBV19 and TRBJ1-5, with D tentatively TRBD1 (5 bases). The CDR3 length is 15 residues. Germline lookup yields CDR1 LNHDA and CDR2 SQIVND (reference sequence). V gave up 5 bases and J gave up 6 bases, with 17 bases separating them.

To note about this clone: Other DNA sequences within the sample encode an identical CDR3. The genes are TRBV12-3 or TRBV12-4 and TRBJ2-7, with D maybe TRBD2 (7 bases). There are 13 residues in the CDR3. The V gene lost 3 bases and the J gene lost 2 bases, with 8 bases spanning the gap. The CDR3 DNA sequence: TGTGCCAGCAGTTTGGGGGGGCCCTACGAGCAGTACTTC. This gives the protein CASSLGGPYEQYF.

The chain recombines TRBV2 with TRBJ1-6; TRBD1 is a possible D gene (5 bases). The CDR3 has 14 amino acids. Trimming stripped 8 bases from V and 7 bases from J, with 15 bases between. CDR1 is SNHLY and CDR2 is FYNNEI in the germline V gene. CDR3 loop: CASHGTLTNSPLHF. Here the CDR3 DNA reads TGTGCCAGCCATGGGACTTTGACAAATTCACCCCTCCACTTT.

V and J are TRBV10-3 and TRBJ1-1, with TRBD1 matching over 9 bases. V trimming: 6 bases; J trimming: 4 bases; junction bases outside the gene matches: 9. The CDR3 has 15 amino acids. Per the germline V gene, CDR1 is ENHRY and CDR2 is SYGVKD. CDR3 sequence reads: CAIRTSGTGITEAFF. As DNA, the CDR3 is TGTGCCATCAGAACGTCCGGGACAGGGATCACTGAAGCTTTCTTT.

The chain joins TRBV5-4 to TRBJ2-7; TRBD2 might be the D (5 bases). Germline CDR1 and CDR2: SGHNT and YYREEE (reference sequence). This CDR3 region has 15 residues. Trimming cost V 4 bases and J 6 bases, with 20 bases left between them. CDR3 sequence: CASSPKRTDSSEQYF. The CDR3, as DNA: TGTGCCAGCAGCCCCAAAAGGACTGACTCTAGCGAGCAGTACTTC.

This chain uses TRBV27 with TRBJ2-6, with D unclear. V lost 0 bases, J lost 0 bases, and 6 bases lay in between. Germline CDR1 MNHEY, CDR2 SMNVEV (reference sequence). The CDR3 contains 16 residues. This chain's CDR3 is CASSLSRGSGANVLTF. The CDR3 DNA reads TGTGCCAGCAGTTTATCGCGTGGCTCTGGGGCCAACGTCCTGACTTTC.

The chain has TRBV21-1 and TRBJ2-5; the D call of TRBD1 is as the table states it, not checked on the DNA. TRBV21-1 is a listed pseudogene. The CDR3 runs 17 residues. The CDR3 is CASSSLVSDRVESTQYF. DNA for the CDR3: TGTGCCAGCAGCAGTCTAGTTTCGGACAGGGTGGAATCGACCCAGTACTTC.

The chain has TRBV30 and TRBJ1-6; TRBD1 might be the D (6 bases). Germline assignment: CDR1 GTSNPN and CDR2 SVGIG (reference sequence). CDR3 length: 14 residues. Trimming left V 1 base short and J 3 bases short, with 7 bases between. Written as DNA, the CDR3 is TGTGCCTGGAGTGGGGGACACTATAATTCACCCCTCCACTTT. It is translated as CAWSGGHYNSPLHF. The full variable domain, completed using reference TRBV30 and TRBJ1-6, is SQTIHQWPATLVQPVGSPLSLECTVEGTSNPNLYWYRQAAGRGLQLLFYSVGIGQISSEVPQNLSASRPQDRQFILSSKKLLLSDSGFYLCAWSGGHYNSPLHFGNGTRLTVT.

This clone was observed a single time. The chain recombines TRBV24-1 with TRBJ2-2; D perhaps matches TRBD2 (5 bases). V dropped 4 bases and J dropped 3 bases, with 8 bases sitting between them. Germline V lookup: CDR1 KGHDR, CDR2 SFDVKD. The CDR3 is 14 amino acids. This chain's CDR3 is CATSDWGDTGELFF. Here the CDR3 DNA reads TGTGCCACCAGTGACTGGGGAGACACCGGGGAGCTGTTTTTT.

The chain is built from TRBV6-5 and TRBJ2-7; TRBD1 agrees at 9 bases. V gave up 5 bases and J gave up 1 base; unmatched junction bases: 6. The CDR3 runs to 15 residues. CDR1 is MNHEY, CDR2 SVGAGI, per germline. The CDR3 here is CASSPRQGGSYEQYF. CDR3 DNA sequence: TGTGCCAGCAGTCCACGACAGGGGGGATCCTACGAGCAGTACTTC.

This sequence joins TRBV10-3 and TRBJ1-3; 8 bases are a match to TRBD1. This CDR3 is built from 15 residues. V shed 5 bases and J 2 bases; nucleotides not matched to a gene: 5. Per germline, CDR1 ENHRY and CDR2 SYGVKD. CDR3 region: CAISTTGAAGNTIYF. The CDR3 bases are TGTGCCATCAGTACGACAGGGGCGGCTGGAAACACCATATATTTT.

V and J are TRBV6-6 and TRBJ1-2; 8 bases fit TRBD1. The V gene's germline CDR1 is MNHNY and CDR2 SVGAGI (reference sequence). Unmatched junction bases numbered 4, after V lost 6 bases and J lost 1 base. This CDR3 comprises 14 residues. CDR3 loop: CASRGQEGNYGYTF. As DNA, the CDR3 is TGTGCCAGCAGGGGACAGGAGGGTAACTATGGCTACACCTTC.